This T cell receptor (beta chain) was documented in a study of glioma-infiltrating T cells. CDR3 size: 15 residues. V gave up 1 base and J gave up 9 bases, with 16 bases separating them. Study findings and constraints: Tissue and blood shared very few CDR3 sequences. Gliomas, especially low-grade, showed above-expected tissue-blood divergence; non-neoplastic patients showed below.

The iRepertoire nested amplicon-rescue multiplex PCR amplified TCR alpha and beta CDR3s from RNA. For one-step reverse transcription and amplification, 100-400 ng of tissue mRNA or PBMC total RNA was used. TCRdb redid the calling of the multiplex PCR reads with MiXCR, one entry per CDR3 protein. The sample lists 150,000 or so distinct CDR3 sequences; about 39% were seen once. In regard to this clonotype: Its antigen is currently unknown. This clone may be a read error of a much larger clone one base away.

Sequenced input: glioma tissue, nonneoplastic brain tissue, or PBMCs (not recorded which). The receptor was derived from a human donor with low-grade glioma or glioblastoma, undergoing nonglioma brain surgery, or in good health (not recorded which). The rearrangement links TRBV12-3 or TRBV12-4 to TRBJ2-1; the D is unclear. The CDR3 nucleotides are TGTGCCAGCAGTTTAGTGGGAAGTAGCACCAGTGAGCAGTTCTTC. Protein product: CASSLVGSSTSEQFF.